The T cell receptor (beta chain) under discussion was sequenced for a study of CD4+ T cells in melanoma. About this clone: Distinct nucleotide sequences in the sample also encode this CDR3.

Per the germline V gene, CDR1 is ENHRY and CDR2 is SYGVKD. The CDR3 consists of 11 residues. V was trimmed by 2 bases and J by 8 bases, leaving 6 bases between them. This table comes from immunoSEQ multiplex PCR, and its TCRdb copy is limited to in-frame clones, with some not included. The table includes about 140,000 clones, about 93% detected once. This receptor was obtained from a human donor with melanoma. The rearrangement joins TRBV10-3 to TRBJ1-2; D is undetermined. The CDR3 region is CAISEGEGYTF. The CDR3 coding sequence is TGTGCCATCAGTGAGGGCGAGGGCTACACCTTC.